This note documents a single T cell receptor beta chain sequence. This sample was included in a study of CD8+ T cells in alopecia areata. Specified treatment: oral pan-JAK inhibitor, 5-10 mg twice daily. Sequencing used cDNA as its template, made by extracting RNA and reverse transcribing it. Sequencing was performed with immunoSEQ multiplex PCR; in TCRdb, only in-frame clones are kept and a portion is missing. The table lists 200,000 to 250,000 clones, more than 45% of them singletons. This clonotype was sampled from a human donor with alopecia areata. The sample in question was CD4+ T cells sorted from blood, obtained at week 4, from a patient treated with tofacitinib.

CDR3: CACGTGTYEQYF. In nucleotides, the CDR3 is TGTGCCTGCGGGACAGGTACCTACGAGCAGTACTTC. This sequence joins TRBV30 and TRBJ2-7; TRBD1 matches 8 bases. In germline, CDR1 is GTSNPN, CDR2 SVGIG (reference sequence). The CDR3 is 12 amino acids. With 6 bases clipped from V and 2 bases from J, the junction kept 3 bases outside the gene matches.